The present T cell receptor beta chain was sequenced within a study of T cell responses to AZD1222 COVID-19 vaccine listed by TCRdb under 2021. Regarding the research as a whole: AZD1222 recipients given second doses at about 4 weeks or at about 12 weeks were pooled, since spike-specific TCR depth and breadth were not found to differ between the two schedules. TCR sequencing covered about 230 trial participants: 207 given two doses of AZD1222 and 26 given two doses of MenACWY control vaccine. Trial participants were enrolled into age subgroups of 18-55, 56-69 and 70-plus years, which contained about 150, 28 and 57 TCR-sequenced participants, respectively. Results the study describes overall, beyond this receptor: Because no day 14 peak-response samples were available, repertoires were characterized only after the peak T cell response. The 56-69-year group was small, and its depth increase did not reach significance, likely because of low power. Participants were mostly white British, with more females than males. The authors suggested clonal diversity may have been underestimated. After two AZD1222 doses, spike-specific TCR breadth and depth were significantly higher than at day 0 and than in MenACWY recipients. Conclusions about previously exposed vaccinees are limited, since just six or seven AZD1222 recipients were seropositive for SARS-CoV-2 at baseline. The vaccine-associated CD4 TCRs covered the entire spike protein, and the dominant responses fell in regions 160-218 and 743-854. Nearly half of unique spike-specific TCRs reportedly recognized epitopes outside regions mutated in the B.1.351 and B.1.1.7 variants.

The CDR3 regions of human TCRbeta chains were analyzed by immunosequencing. The source study handled its data this way. Repertoire TCRs were checked for matches against a reference library of SARS-CoV-2-specific TCRs that had been generated using the MIRA antigen-specificity platform. Breadth meant the fraction of unique TCRs that were SARS-CoV-2-associated, whereas depth meant the fraction of total T cells that were SARS-CoV-2-associated. Using the MIRA data, each spike-specific TCR was mapped to the spike region that the TCR reacts to and placed in a CD4 or CD8 class. Log10-transformed breadth and depth values were compared by one-way ANOVA with Sidak's multiple comparisons tests. Entries here come from immuneACCESS through TCRdb and include only in-frame sequences with V and J called. Some clones fail to appear in such tables; in the studies checked, an unresolved V gene covers under half of the shortfall, and the cause of the remainder is unknown. Clonal size and the V and J genes are those of that table, whereas D and trimming came from the DNA. The sample table contains about 100,000 clones; only one count was recorded for 88% of them. Less than 3.5% of the sample is in the top ten clones.

The intended sense of this specimen's time point label: baseline before first vaccination. Samples from vaccinated people were obtained from the UK trials COV001 and COV002, which included a single-blind randomized controlled phase 2/3 trial of AZD1222 (ChAdOx1 nCoV-19) in healthy adults. For TCRbeta chain sequencing, PBMC samples were collected from trial participants at day 0 and at day 28 after the second dose. The CDR3 has 16 amino acids, counting the end cysteine and phenylalanine. CDR3 DNA only is kept here, 48 bases in frame from base 1. From the germline V gene, CDR1 is SGHTA and CDR2 is FQGNSA. The germline V and J ends show losses of 4 bases and 5 bases respectively, and no gene match explains 10 bases of the junction. This clone has only one observation. This clone's antigen is unknown. No much larger clonotype is one base removed from it; base qualities were not supplied.

The TCR sequence derives from an adult in good health. Recombination linked TRBV7-2 to TRBJ1-4; 7 bases in the middle match TRBD1. Sequenced here: peripheral blood, sampled on day 0 of AZD1222 vaccination. The CDR3 reads as follows: CASSSQGGRANEKLFF. The nucleotide sequence is TGTGCCAGCAGCTCCCAGGGGGGTAGGGCCAATGAAAAACTGTTTTTT. Extended through the reference TRBV7-2 and TRBJ1-4 proteins, this CDR3 yields the full variable domain: GAGVSQSPSNKVTEKGKDVELRCDPISGHTALYWYRQSLGQGLEFLIYFQGNSAPDKSGLPSDRFSAERTGGSVSTLTIQRTQQEDSAVYLCASSSQGGRANEKLFFGSGTQLSVL.